This T cell receptor beta chain is drawn from a study of cytomegalovirus exposure and HLA in healthy donors. The study's findings and limits: HLA alleles were associated with fewer than 20,000 TCR beta sequences in a later analysis at 0.05 false discovery rate. Within a later analysis, the majority of CMV-associated TCR beta chains appeared HLA-restricted. An observed cluster of highly shared sequence variants was recorded as a likely sequencing artifact.

V was shortened by 6 bases and J by 3 bases, with 14 bases between the two germline ends. There are 15 residues in the CDR3. Germline-derived CDR1 and CDR2 are LNHDA and SQIVND (reference sequence). This PCR relied on a set of 60 Vbeta primers and 13 Jbeta primers. Repertoires were generated with immunoSEQ multiplex PCR, while TCRdb's copy carries only in-frame clones and drops some. The sample gives some 69,000 clones, around 72% of which show up once; 14% is in the top ten. Everyone who donated was a healthy bone marrow donor. For this clone: Its matching antigen is unknown.

The chain employs TRBV19 and TRBJ1-4; D is possibly TRBD1 (5 bases). Sequencing was carried out using PBMCs. This sequence was found in a male donor in good health and CMV-seropositive. The CDR3 DNA follows: TGTGCCAGTAGGGGGGGGGTCGTAGCTAATGAAAAACTGTTTTTT. Its translation is CASRGGVVANEKLFF.